This entry describes one TCR beta chain. The specificity of this receptor is unknown. Base qualities were left out, and no much larger clone turns up one base away. In the prospective study, participants were about 18 to 95 years old, resided in about 25 geographic areas of the United States, and were enrolled through a virtual design. To assign participants to cohorts, the prospective study relied on clinical history that participants themselves reported in a screening survey and a study questionnaire. ImmuneRACE Cohort 3 recovered participants were defined by two consecutive negative NP/OP PCR tests, healthcare professional clearance, or symptom resolution. Mobile phlebotomists in the prospective study collected whole blood, serum and a nasopharyngeal or oropharyngeal swab from every participant. Over a roughly 2-month period, participants in the prospective study had the option of providing additional blood draws and questionnaires. Before DNA extraction, blood samples from the prospective study were shipped at room temperature or frozen.

CDR1 MNHEY and CDR2 SMNVEV are derived from the germline V gene (reference sequence). The CDR3 spans 17 residues, from the cysteine through the phenylalanine. Only the CDR3 portion is preserved as DNA: 51 bases, with reading frame beginning at the first base. The germline ends are 24 bases apart after V is trimmed by 6 bases and J by 4 bases. The sample comes from a study of blood T cell repertoires in COVID-19 (dated by TCRdb to about 2020). Study-wide context: Samples covering the acute and convalescent phases of COVID-19 were provided by collaborators in the United States, Italy and Spain. The material from the prospective study consisted of cDNA or gDNA derived from T cells, B-cell-depleted T cells, or PBMCs. The dataset comprised deeply sampled blood TCRbeta repertoires from subjects exposed to, actively infected with, or recovered from COVID-19. The repertoires were released in a freely available public database intended as a resource for research on the immune response to SARS-CoV-2. Samples were obtained from the ongoing ImmuneRACE study (first 160 participants) and from over 1,000 subjects provided by 6 global collaborators. A de-identified subject ID, COVID-19 status, age in years and sex were almost always included in the sample metadata. Where available, HLA class I and class II types were taken from metadata supplied by the sample provider and were not determined by assay-based typing.

TCRbeta CDR3 regions were amplified from genomic DNA by means of the immunoSEQ Assay, a bias-controlled multiplex PCR. The study's own analysis went as follows. Nucleated cell counts per sample were estimated from amplification of reference gene primers within the assay. To quantify the absolute abundance of each unique TCRbeta CDR3 rearrangement, sequence reads were collapsed and filtered. For each sample, productive Simpson clonality was calculated as the square root of Simpson's diversity index over productive rearrangements. TCRdb provides this immuneACCESS table in a form limited to in-frame rearrangements. Some clones are lacking; in checked studies, under half of them reflect an unresolved V gene, and why the rest are absent is not known. V and J calls and clone size are copied from that table; D and trimming were computed from the DNA. This sample holds roughly 160,000 clones; about four fifths were observed only once. Jointly, the top ten make up 3.4% of the sample.

Overall study outcomes, separate from this receptor: Clinical and demographic metadata were provided uncurated, with the amount varying by source and participant.

The source is a woman aged 55-69 years who had recovered from COVID-19. Recombination joined TRBV27 with TRBJ2-5, with TRBD1 perhaps the D gene, on 6 matching bases. Sequences were obtained from PBMCs or T cells enriched from blood (not recorded which). The DNA reads as follows: TGTGCCAGCAGCTCCTTATTCCTACAGGGTGGCGCAGAGACCCAGTACTTC. It codes for CASSSLFLQGGAETQYF.